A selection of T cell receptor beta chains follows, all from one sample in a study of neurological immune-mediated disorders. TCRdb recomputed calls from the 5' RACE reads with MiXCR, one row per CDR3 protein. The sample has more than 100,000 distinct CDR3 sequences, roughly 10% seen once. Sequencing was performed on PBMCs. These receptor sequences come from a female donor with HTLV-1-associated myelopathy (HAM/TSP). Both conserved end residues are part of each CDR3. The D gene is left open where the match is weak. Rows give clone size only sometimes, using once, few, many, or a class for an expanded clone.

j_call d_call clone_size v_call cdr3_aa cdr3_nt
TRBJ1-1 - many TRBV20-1 CSAPTGRGKGHTMNTEAFF TGCAGTGCTCCAACCGGGAGGGGAAAAGGACACACGATGAACACTGAAGCTTTCTTT
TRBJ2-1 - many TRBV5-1 CASSLEVSSYNEQFF TGCGCCAGCAGCTTGGAAGTTAGCTCCTACAATGAGCAGTTCTTC
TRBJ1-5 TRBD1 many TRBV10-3 CAISESPKDRVNGQPQHF TGTGCCATCAGTGAGTCTCCAAAAGACAGGGTGAATGGTCAGCCCCAGCATTTT
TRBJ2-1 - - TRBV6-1 CASSEKPNEQFF TGTGCCAGCAGTGAAAAACCCAATGAGCAGTTCTTC
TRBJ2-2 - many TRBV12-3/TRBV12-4 CASGVGTGELFF TGTGCCAGCGGGGTTGGCACCGGGGAGCTGTTTTTT
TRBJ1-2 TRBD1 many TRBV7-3 CASSSGTGGYGYTF TGTGCCAGCAGCTCCGGGACAGGAGGTTATGGCTACACCTTC
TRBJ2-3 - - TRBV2 CASSETGDTQYF TGTGCCAGCAGTGAGACGGGGGATACGCAGTATTTT
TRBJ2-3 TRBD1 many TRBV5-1 CASSFGTASTDTQYF TGCGCCAGCAGCTTCGGGACAGCTAGCACAGATACGCAGTATTTT
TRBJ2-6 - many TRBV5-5 CASSWGGTAVPGVLTF TGTGCCAGCAGCTGGGGGGGGACAGCCGTTCCGGGCGTCCTGACTTTC
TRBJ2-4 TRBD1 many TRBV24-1 CATSDSRTGAKNIQYF TGTGCCACCAGTGATTCGCGGACAGGGGCCAAAAACATTCAGTACTTC
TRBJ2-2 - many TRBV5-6 CASSLVGVVGHGELFF TGTGCCAGCAGCTTGGTAGGAGTCGTGGGACACGGGGAGCTGTTTTTT